Below are 14 T cell receptor beta chains sequenced from a single sample in a study of T cells in Graves' hyperthyroidism and ophthalmopathy. From RNA transcripts, TCR beta CDR3 regions were amplified. A first-round RT-PCR of the TCR CDR3 used the HTBI primer set. TCRdb re-called the multiplex PCR reads with MiXCR, one entry per CDR3 protein. The table has over 650,000 distinct CDR3 sequences, less than 20% seen once; the top ten hold roughly 8%. Material: blood. The source is a young man with Graves' hyperthyroidism.

The table lists this clonotype with a few counts. The rearrangement uses TRBV27 and TRBJ1-5; no clear D. The CDR3 has 14 amino acids. Germline CDR1 is MNHEY and CDR2 is SMNVEV (reference sequence). V gave up 1 base and J gave up 4 bases, with 8 bases separating them. The CDR3 DNA follows: TGTGCCAGCAGTTTATGGGGAGAGAATCAGCCCCAGCATTTT. Translation: CASSLWGENQPQHF.

This clonotype has ten or more counts. The rearrangement joins TRBV20-1 to TRBJ1-2, with no clear D. The CDR3 length is 11 residues. V was cut by 4 bases and J by 1 base, with 4 bases left in between. Germline V gives CDR1 DFQATT, CDR2 SNEGSKA (reference sequence). The CDR3 region has the DNA TGCAGTGCTATTGATAACTATGGCTACACCTTC. Amino acids: CSAIDNYGYTF.

V and J are TRBV6-5 and TRBJ2-3; 14 bases fit TRBD2. The CDR3 sequence is 20 residues long. Losses at the gene ends were 2 bases for V and 0 bases for J; bases not matched to a gene: 10. Germline assignment: CDR1 MNHEY and CDR2 SVGAGI. The CDR3 nucleotides read TGTGCCAGCAGTTACACCTTGACTAGCGGGAGGGCCCGGAGCACAGATACGCAGTATTTT. This encodes CASSYTLTSGRARSTDTQYF.

At least ten counts were recorded for this clonotype. The rearrangement links TRBV18 to TRBJ2-7; 7 bases map to TRBD2. Germline V gene data show CDR1 as KGHSH and CDR2 as LQKENI. The junction had 3 bases not matched to a gene; V was cut back by 0 bases and J by 1 base. The CDR3 spans 15 residues. The DNA of the CDR3 is TGTGCCAGCTCACCACCGACTAGCTGGTCCTACGAGCAGTACTTC. Amino acids: CASSPPTSWSYEQYF.

This clonotype was picked up many times. The chain links TRBV30 to TRBJ1-5; 7 bases agree with TRBD1. Trimming cost V 3 bases and J 4 bases; bases outside gene matches: 3. The CDR3 contains 13 residues. Looked up from germline, CDR1 is GTSNPN and CDR2 is SVGIG (reference sequence). DNA of the CDR3: TGTGCCTGGAGGGGGACAGATAATCAGCCCCAGCATTTT. Protein: CAWRGTDNQPQHF.

There are many counts of this clonotype. The gene calls are TRBV28 and TRBJ1-5, with 10 bases lining up with TRBD1. V was pared by 6 bases and J by 2 bases, with 4 bases of the junction left unmatched. Germline V gives CDR1 MDHEN, CDR2 SYDVKM. The CDR3 covers 15 residues. The CDR3 nucleotides read TGTGCCAGCAGAGACAGGGGGCGAGGCAATCAGCCCCAGCATTTT. It yields the protein CASRDRGRGNQPQHF.

This chain uses TRBV11-3 with TRBJ2-1; 8 positions match TRBD1. The CDR3 contains 18 residues. The germline V gene encodes CDR1 SGHNT and CDR2 YENEEA. Trimming removed 0 bases from V and 4 bases from J; junction bases left unmatched: 11. DNA of the CDR3: TGTGCCAGCAGCTTAGAAGGGGCGTCCGGACAGGGATACAATGAGCAGTTCTTC. This translates into CASSLEGASGQGYNEQFF.

A few counts support this clonotype. This chain links TRBV29-1 with TRBJ1-1; TRBD1 might be the D (6 bases). Germline V gives CDR1 SQVTM, CDR2 ANQGSEA. Trimming cost V 4 bases and J 1 base, with 16 bases left between them. This CDR3 has 15 amino acids. Here the CDR3 DNA reads TGCAGCGTTGTAGGGGCAGGGGTTGGGAACACTGAAGCTTTCTTT. This translates into CSVVGAGVGNTEAFF.

This clonotype appeared a few times. Given a much more abundant clone one base away, this may be a read error. The J gene is TRBJ2-7, the V gene TRBV28; TRBD2 matches 13 bases. Looked up from germline, CDR1 is MDHEN and CDR2 is SYDVKM. The CDR3 covers 14 residues. The CDR3 sequence: CASSPRTSGSERYF. CDR3 nucleotides: TGTGCCAGCAGTCCCCGGACTAGCGGGAGCGAGCGGTACTTC. The whole variable domain, remainder taken from reference TRBV28 and TRBJ2-7, is DVKVTQSSRYLVKRTGEKVFLECVQDMDHENMFWYRQDPGLGLRLIYFSYDVKMKEKGDIPEGYSVSREKKERFSLILESASTNQTSMYLCASSPRTSGSERYFGPGTRLTVT.

This clonotype was detected a few times. V usage is TRBV20-1 and J usage is TRBJ2-5; TRBD2 matches 14 bases. The CDR3 spans 18 residues. Germline CDR1 and CDR2: DFQATT and SNEGSKA (reference sequence). Trimming removed 4 bases from V and 2 bases from J; junction bases left unmatched: 12. DNA of the CDR3: TGCAGTGCTACCACCGGGACTAGCGGGAGTAGAAGGCAAGAGACCCAGTACTTC. This encodes CSATTGTSGSRRQETQYF.

This clonotype showed up many times. The chain combines TRBV27 with TRBJ1-4; TRBD1 agrees at 8 bases. Trimming at V came to 6 bases and at J to 8 bases, leaving 8 bases not matched to a gene. The CDR3 has 14 amino acids. Germline CDR1 MNHEY, CDR2 SMNVEV (reference sequence). The CDR3 region has the DNA TGTGCCAGCAGAAAGGACAGGGTGTGGGAAAAACTGTTTTTT. Its protein is CASRKDRVWEKLFF.

This clonotype was picked up many times. The V call is TRBV2, the J call TRBJ1-5; D gene unclear. The germline CDR1 and CDR2 sequences are SNHLY and FYNNEI. The ends were cut back, 5 bases at V and 4 bases at J, with 9 bases in the middle. The CDR3 extends over 13 amino acids. The CDR3 protein is CASSPDTNQPQHF. CDR3 in DNA: TGTGCCAGCAGTCCCGACACGAATCAGCCCCAGCATTTT.

At least ten counts were recorded for this clonotype. J is TRBJ2-1 and V is TRBV6-2 or TRBV6-3; D is uncertain. The CDR3 spans 12 residues. The germline V gene has CDR1 MNHEY and CDR2 SVGEGT. V was shortened by 2 bases and J by 7 bases, with 6 bases between the two germline ends. The CDR3 loop reads CASSYVGNEQFF. The DNA of the CDR3 is TGTGCCAGCAGTTACGTGGGGAATGAGCAGTTCTTC.

The V gene is TRBV12-5, the J gene TRBJ2-2; possible D gene TRBD1, 5 bases. V was shortened by 5 bases and J by 5 bases, with 9 bases between the two germline ends. CDR1 and CDR2 (germline): LGHNT, FRNRAP. The CDR3 is 13 residues long. CDR3 sequence (DNA): TGTGCTAGTGGTCCAGCAGGGACCGGGGAGCTGTTTTTT. It is translated as CASGPAGTGELFF. The full variable domain, rest sourced from reference TRBV12-5 and TRBJ2-2, is DARVTQTPRHKVTEMGQEVTMRCQPILGHNTVFWYRQTMMQGLELLAYFRNRAPLDDSGMPKDRFSAEMPDATLATLKIQPSEPRDSAVYFCASGPAGTGELFFGEGSRLTVL.